This is a list of T cell receptor beta chains from one sample in a study of T cells in Graves' hyperthyroidism and ophthalmopathy. TCRdb re-called the multiplex PCR reads with MiXCR, one entry per CDR3 protein. The sample has over 350,000 distinct CDR3 sequences, around 15% seen once. Sequencing was carried out using blood. These receptors were obtained from a man aged 18-30 years with Graves' ophthalmopathy. Each CDR3 is given with its conserved first and last residue. The D gene is left open where the match is weak. Size tells how often a clone was seen (once, few, many) or the class of an expanded clone, and some rows leave it out.

v_gene: TRBV3-1
d_gene: TRBD1
abundance: many
j_gene: TRBJ1-5
CDR3aa: CASSQWDSHNQPQHF
CDR3nt: TGTGCCAGCAGCCAATGGGACAGCCACAATCAGCCCCAGCATTTT

v_gene: TRBV7-2
d_gene: TRBD2
abundance: many
j_gene: TRBJ2-1
CDR3aa: CASSLTSWGNEQFF
CDR3nt: TGTGCCAGCAGCCTGACTAGCTGGGGGAATGAGCAGTTCTTC

v_gene: TRBV10-1
d_gene: NA
abundance: many
j_gene: TRBJ2-3
CDR3aa: CASSRSGTGQLNTQYF
CDR3nt: TGCGCCAGCAGTAGGTCCGGTACGGGACAACTTAATACGCAGTATTTT

v_gene: TRBV11-2
d_gene: NA
abundance: many
j_gene: TRBJ2-5
CDR3aa: CASSLRLLAKETQYF
CDR3nt: TGTGCCAGCAGCCTCCGTCTACTAGCTAAGGAGACCCAGTACTTC

v_gene: TRBV27
d_gene: TRBD2
abundance: many
j_gene: TRBJ2-1
CDR3aa: CASSLSAGAYHEQFF
CDR3nt: TGTGCCAGCAGTTTATCTGCGGGAGCGTACCATGAGCAGTTCTTC

v_gene: TRBV12-3/TRBV12-4
d_gene: NA
abundance: many
j_gene: TRBJ2-1
CDR3aa: CASKWGASRNEQFF
CDR3nt: TGTGCCAGCAAGTGGGGGGCGTCACGGAATGAGCAGTTCTTC

v_gene: TRBV30
d_gene: NA
abundance: many
j_gene: TRBJ1-2
CDR3aa: CAWRVGHFPRLDGYTF
CDR3nt: TGTGCCTGGAGAGTGGGACACTTCCCCAGACTAGATGGCTACACCTTC

v_gene: TRBV7-2
d_gene: TRBD2
abundance: few
j_gene: TRBJ2-7
CDR3aa: CASSRGLAVTYEQYF
CDR3nt: TGTGCCAGCAGCAGAGGACTAGCGGTAACCTACGAGCAGTACTTC

v_gene: TRBV24-1
d_gene: NA
abundance: few
j_gene: TRBJ2-3
CDR3aa: CATRSSTDTQYF
CDR3nt: TGTGCCACCCGATCCTCAACAGATACGCAGTATTTT

v_gene: TRBV24-1
d_gene: NA
abundance: NA
j_gene: TRBJ2-3
CDR3aa: CATSEGGSADTQYF
CDR3nt: TGTGCCACCAGTGAGGGGGGCAGCGCAGATACGCAGTATTTT

v_gene: TRBV7-9
d_gene: TRBD1
abundance: few
j_gene: TRBJ2-1
CDR3aa: CASSPPPRGLYNEQFF
CDR3nt: TGTGCCAGCAGCCCGCCCCCCAGGGGGCTCTACAATGAGCAGTTCTTC

v_gene: TRBV12-5
d_gene: NA
abundance: NA
j_gene: TRBJ1-1
CDR3aa: CASGVARDEAFF
CDR3nt: TGTGCTAGTGGTGTCGCCCGGGACGAAGCTTTCTTT

v_gene: TRBV24-1
d_gene: NA
abundance: many
j_gene: TRBJ2-3
CDR3aa: CATSEVVADTQYF
CDR3nt: TGTGCCACCAGCGAGGTGGTAGCAGATACGCAGTATTTT

v_gene: TRBV30
d_gene: NA
abundance: many
j_gene: TRBJ1-4
CDR3aa: CAWSLLTSNEKLFF
CDR3nt: TGTGCCTGGAGTCTCCTTACTTCTAATGAAAAACTGTTTTTT

v_gene: TRBV9
d_gene: NA
abundance: NA
j_gene: TRBJ2-7
CDR3aa: CASSVGTGLGTYEQYF
CDR3nt: TGTGCCAGCAGCGTAGGTACGGGTTTAGGAACCTACGAGCAGTACTTC

v_gene: TRBV5-6
d_gene: NA
abundance: NA
j_gene: TRBJ1-5
CDR3aa: CASSLKGGDQPQHF
CDR3nt: TGTGCCAGCAGCTTGAAGGGGGGGGATCAGCCCCAGCATTTT

v_gene: TRBV3-1
d_gene: TRBD2
abundance: few
j_gene: TRBJ2-3
CDR3aa: CASSQVAGGSTDTQYF
CDR3nt: TGTGCCAGCAGCCAGGTAGCGGGGGGAAGCACAGATACGCAGTATTTT

v_gene: TRBV5-1
d_gene: TRBD1
abundance: many
j_gene: TRBJ2-7
CDR3aa: CASRSQGAGEQYF
CDR3nt: TGCGCCAGCAGATCTCAGGGGGCAGGCGAGCAGTACTTC

v_gene: TRBV2
d_gene: NA
abundance: many
j_gene: TRBJ1-6
CDR3aa: CASTYRPYNSPLHF
CDR3nt: TGTGCCAGCACGTACAGGCCCTATAATTCACCCCTCCACTTT

v_gene: TRBV3-1
d_gene: TRBD2
abundance: many
j_gene: TRBJ2-1
CDR3aa: CASSQSLGGRGGEQFF
CDR3nt: TGTGCCAGCAGCCAGTCTTTGGGCGGGAGGGGAGGTGAGCAGTTCTTC

v_gene: TRBV27
d_gene: TRBD1
abundance: NA
j_gene: TRBJ1-2
CDR3aa: CASSTSGTGERYGYTF
CDR3nt: TGTGCCAGCAGTACATCCGGGACAGGGGAGCGCTATGGCTACACCTTC

v_gene: TRBV4-1
d_gene: TRBD1
abundance: NA
j_gene: TRBJ2-3
CDR3aa: CASSQGGRGLEDTQYF
CDR3nt: TGCGCCAGCAGCCAAGGGGGCAGGGGGCTTGAAGATACGCAGTATTTT

v_gene: TRBV6-5
d_gene: TRBD1
abundance: many
j_gene: TRBJ1-2
CDR3aa: CASSYPGQEYGYTF
CDR3nt: TGTGCCAGCAGTTACCCGGGACAGGAGTATGGCTACACCTTC

v_gene: TRBV11-2
d_gene: NA
abundance: NA
j_gene: TRBJ2-3
CDR3aa: CASSESLKGTDTQYF
CDR3nt: TGTGCCAGCAGTGAGTCGTTAAAAGGCACAGATACGCAGTATTTT

v_gene: TRBV19
d_gene: TRBD1
abundance: many
j_gene: TRBJ1-5
CDR3aa: CASSMGQAGRVSNQPQHF
CDR3nt: TGTGCCAGTAGTATGGGACAGGCCGGGCGTGTAAGCAATCAGCCCCAGCATTTT

v_gene: TRBV12-3/TRBV12-4
d_gene: NA
abundance: many
j_gene: TRBJ2-7
CDR3aa: CASSGGTYEQYF
CDR3nt: TGTGCCAGCAGTGGGGGCACCTACGAGCAGTACTTC

v_gene: TRBV7-9
d_gene: NA
abundance: many
j_gene: TRBJ1-2
CDR3aa: CASSSGARNYGYTF
CDR3nt: TGTGCCAGCAGCTCGGGGGCCAGGAACTATGGCTACACCTTC

v_gene: TRBV27
d_gene: NA
abundance: few
j_gene: TRBJ1-6
CDR3aa: CASRKGFSSYNSPLHF
CDR3nt: TGTGCCAGCAGAAAGGGGTTTAGCTCCTATAATTCACCCCTCCACTTT

v_gene: TRBV10-3
d_gene: NA
abundance: NA
j_gene: TRBJ1-4
CDR3aa: CAISTGATNEKLFF
CDR3nt: TGTGCCATCAGCACAGGAGCAACTAATGAAAAACTGTTTTTT

v_gene: TRBV5-1
d_gene: NA
abundance: many
j_gene: TRBJ2-1
CDR3aa: CASSLDRGTTYNEQFF
CDR3nt: TGCGCCAGCAGCTTGGATCGGGGGACCACCTACAATGAGCAGTTCTTC

v_gene: TRBV7-2
d_gene: TRBD2
abundance: many
j_gene: TRBJ2-7
CDR3aa: CASSSGLAASYEQYF
CDR3nt: TGTGCCAGCAGCTCCGGACTAGCGGCCTCCTACGAGCAGTACTTC